The text below deals with one T cell receptor beta chain. This CDR3 has 13 amino acids. From germline, CDR1 is SGHTA and CDR2 FQGNSA. Trimming shortened V by 5 bases and J by 0 bases, and 8 bases separated the two germline ends. This entry belongs to a study of TIL therapy for anti-PD-1-resistant metastatic lung cancer. Study summary: A handful of tumors were EGFR-mutant and two were ALK-rearranged. By whole-exome sequencing, median non-synonymous tumor mutation burden was under 1.9 mutations per megabase.

This was the immunoSEQ v3 assay. Each library reached about 2 million read pairs, or roughly 5-6 million at deep level. The protocol was immunoSEQ multiplex PCR, while the TCRdb copy is restricted to in-frame clones and leaves out a portion. The sample lists under 70,000 clones; roughly 91% were seen once. Time point of the sample: pre-treatment sample, taken before nivolumab and TIL therapy. The specimen was blood, collected at baseline. This TCR came from a person aged 25 to 85 with non-small cell lung cancer. J is TRBJ2-7 and V is TRBV7-2; D uncertain. The CDR3 spells CASSRLASYEQYF. CDR3 bases: TGTGCCAGCAGCCGACTGGCCTCCTACGAGCAGTACTTC.